The clone carrying this T cell receptor (beta chain) was seen a few times. Its matching antigen is unknown. PCR used 60 Vbeta primers and 13 Jbeta primers. The data were produced by immunoSEQ multiplex PCR, yet TCRdb's version contains in-frame clones alone and is incomplete. Altogether about 130,000 clones are present, around 85% being singletons, with the ten largest covering more than 1.5%. These data are taken from a study of cytomegalovirus exposure and HLA in healthy donors. Study-wide points: V- and J-gene trimming of TCR beta was linked (in a later analysis) to a missense DCLRE1C variant. Fewer N-insertions than the roughly 630-donor mean were reportedly shown by an Asian-associated ancestry cluster in a later analysis. Earlier results showed most TCR beta V segments being productive about 90% or about 30% of the time.

V was clipped by 4 bases and J by 5 bases; unmatched bases: 3. The CDR3 has 13 amino acids. The germline V gene encodes CDR1 SGHVS and CDR2 FQNEAQ. Sequenced sample: PBMCs. The clonotype was recovered from a boy between 10 and 17 years old in good health and CMV-seronegative. The V and J genes are TRBV7-8 and TRBJ1-2; 8 nucleotides agree with TRBD1. The CDR3 sequence: CASSSGGGYGYTF. CDR3 in DNA: TGTGCCAGCAGCTCAGGGGGCGGATATGGCTACACCTTC.